This entry lists 24 T cell receptor beta chains sequenced from one sample in a study of CD8+ T cells in alopecia areata. As the sequencing template, cDNA was produced by extracting RNA and reverse transcribing it. Libraries were prepared by immunoSEQ multiplex PCR; TCRdb keeps only in-frame clonotypes and omits some of them. Here the sample spans roughly 250,000 clones, around three fifths being singletons. The sample's treatment: oral pan-JAK inhibitor, 5-10 mg twice daily. The sequencing used CD4+ T cells sorted from blood, collected at roughly week 52, from a patient treated with tofacitinib. Source of these receptors: a human donor with alopecia areata.

The chain recombines TRBV19 with TRBJ1-1; D gene unclear. The CDR3 runs to 13 residues. The germline V and J ends were trimmed by 2 bases and 1 base, with 5 bases remaining between them. CDR1 and CDR2 from the germline V gene are LNHDA and SQIVND (reference sequence). The CDR3 DNA is TGTGCCAGTAGTATAACCGAGAACACTGAAGCTTTCTTT. Amino acids: CASSITENTEAFF.

This sequence joins TRBV7-9 and TRBJ2-7; D possibly matches TRBD1 or TRBD2 (5 bases each). Trimming stripped 2 bases from V and 0 bases from J, with 8 bases between. The CDR3 length is 14 residues. Per germline, CDR1 SEHNR and CDR2 FQNEAQ (reference sequence). CDR3 DNA sequence: TGTGCCAGCAGCTTAAGTGGGGGCTCCTACGAGCAGTACTTC. This encodes CASSLSGGSYEQYF. The whole variable domain, remainder taken from reference TRBV7-9 and TRBJ2-7, is DTGVSQNPRHKITKRGQNVTFRCDPISEHNRLYWYRQTLGQGPEFLTYFQNEAQLEKSRLLSDRFSAERPKGSFSTLEIQRTEQGDSAMYLCASSLSGGSYEQYFGPGTRLTVT.

In the case of this clone: Other DNA sequences in this sample translate to the same CDR3. J is TRBJ2-3 and V is TRBV29-1, with 14 positions matching TRBD2. The V gene end was trimmed by 4 bases and the J gene end by 1 base; junction bases not matched to a gene: 1. The CDR3 is 15 residues long. Germline V CDR1 and CDR2: SQVTM, ANQGSEA. The CDR3: CSVAGLAGGTDTQYF. DNA of the CDR3: TGCAGCGTTGCGGGACTAGCGGGGGGCACAGATACGCAGTATTTT.

V is TRBV19 and J is TRBJ2-4; 10 bases agree with TRBD1. The V segment lost 6 bases and the J segment 0 bases; nucleotides outside the gene matches: 11. The germline V gene has CDR1 LNHDA and CDR2 SQIVND (reference sequence). The CDR3 runs 18 residues. The CDR3 loop reads CASRKGTGVNLAKNIQYF. DNA of the CDR3: TGTGCCAGTAGAAAGGGGACAGGGGTAAACCTAGCCAAAAACATTCAGTACTTC.

V gene TRBV9 combines with J gene TRBJ2-3; TRBD1 agrees at 8 bases. Losses at the gene ends were 0 bases for V and 3 bases for J; bases not matched to a gene: 3. This CDR3 has 15 residues. CDR1 is SGDLS, CDR2 YYNGEE, per germline. The CDR3 bases are TGTGCCAGCAGCGTAGTCCAGGGGGCAACAGATACGCAGTATTTT. It codes for CASSVVQGATDTQYF.

The rearrangement joins TRBV30 to TRBJ1-2; no firm D call. V lost 0 bases and J 5 bases, leaving 19 bases between the germline ends. The CDR3 is 16 residues long. CDR1 is GTSNPN and CDR2 is SVGIG in the germline V gene (reference sequence). The CDR3 sequence: CAWSVYPSGGKYGYTF. The CDR3 DNA is TGTGCCTGGAGTGTGTACCCATCTGGTGGAAAGTATGGCTACACCTTC.

The chain couples TRBV7-3 to TRBJ2-2; tentative D call: TRBD2 (6 bases). V lost 1 base and J 7 bases, leaving 16 bases between the germline ends. This CDR3 is built from 16 residues. Germline-derived CDR1 and CDR2 are SGHTA and FQGTGA. CDR3 sequence (DNA): TGTGCCAGCAGCTTAATAGCGGTCCCTTTCGTCGGGGAGCTGTTTTTT. Translation: CASSLIAVPFVGELFF.

This clone has only one observation. CDR3 region: CSVGAYEQYF. The DNA of the CDR3 is TGCAGCGTTGGAGCGTACGAGCAGTACTTC. This chain joins TRBV29-1 and TRBJ2-7; D ambiguous. Between the trimmed V and J ends, which lost 4 bases and 4 bases, there was a span of 5 bases. Germline V lookup: CDR1 SQVTM, CDR2 ANQGSEA. This CDR3 region has 10 residues.

This clone occurred many times. V gene TRBV19 combines with J gene TRBJ2-5, with 8 bases aligning to TRBD1. After removal of 6 bases from V and 5 bases from J, the junction contained 5 bases not matched to a gene. CDR1 and CDR2 from the germline V gene are LNHDA and SQIVND (reference sequence). This CDR3 contains 13 residues. The CDR3 sequence: CASRTTGEETQYF. The CDR3 coding sequence is TGTGCCAGTAGGACGACAGGGGAGGAGACCCAGTACTTC.

The rearrangement uses TRBV9 and TRBJ2-3, with 12 bases matching TRBD2. Trimming cost V 4 bases and J 0 bases; bases outside gene matches: 3. Looked up from germline, CDR1 is SGDLS and CDR2 is YYNGEE. The CDR3 consists of 16 residues. The chain's CDR3 is CASSPLAGGSTDTQYF. In nucleotides, the CDR3 is TGTGCCAGCAGCCCGCTAGCGGGGGGGAGCACAGATACGCAGTATTTT.

This clone was found a few times. In nucleotides, the CDR3 is TGTGCCAGCAGCCCCTGGGCCCTCACAGATACGCAGTATTTT. The encoded protein is CASSPWALTDTQYF. This chain joins TRBV7-2 and TRBJ2-3; no clear D. V was shortened by 5 bases and J by 2 bases, with 11 bases between the two germline ends. The CDR3 is made up of 14 amino acids. Germline CDR1 reads SGHTA; CDR2 reads FQGNSA.

The chain is built from TRBV2 and TRBJ1-6; possible D gene TRBD1, 5 bases. V was shortened by 2 bases and J by 10 bases, with 18 bases between the two germline ends. CDR1 SNHLY and CDR2 FYNNEI come from the germline V gene. The CDR3 has 16 residues. CDR3 sequence reads: CASSERGAGPGSPLHF. The CDR3 DNA reads as TGTGCCAGCAGTGAACGGGGAGCAGGGCCGGGATCACCCCTCCACTTT.

The chain joins TRBV6-1 to TRBJ2-6, with no clear D. The V gene lost 4 bases and the J gene lost 6 bases, with 4 bases spanning the gap. This CDR3 has 12 residues. The germline CDR1 and CDR2 sequences are MNHNS and SASEGT. The CDR3 region has the DNA TGTGCCAGCAGTGGAGTGGCCAACGTCCTGACTTTC. Residues: CASSGVANVLTF.

This clone was found a few times. V gene TRBV4-3 combines with J gene TRBJ1-2, with D hard to call. The CDR3 has 15 amino acids. Trimming left V 0 bases short and J 5 bases short, with 13 bases between. Germline V gene sequence: CDR1 LGHNA, CDR2 YSLEER. The DNA for the CDR3 is TGCGCCAGCAGCCAAGATAACGGACTTCCTTATGGCTACACCTTC. Translated, it gives CASSQDNGLPYGYTF.

The chain recombines TRBV27 with TRBJ1-1; D remains unclear. Per germline, CDR1 MNHEY and CDR2 SMNVEV (reference sequence). The CDR3 is 16 residues long. The ends were cut back, 6 bases at V and 4 bases at J, with 21 bases in the middle. The CDR3 sequence is CASRGLGLGRPTEAFF. DNA of the CDR3: TGTGCCAGCAGAGGTCTTGGTTTGGGCAGGCCCACTGAAGCTTTCTTT.

V and J are TRBV6-5 and TRBJ2-7; the match to TRBD1 covers 11 bases. Looked up from germline, CDR1 is MNHEY and CDR2 is SVGAGI. CDR3 size: 16 residues. V lost 2 bases and J lost 0; bases outside the gene matches: 3. DNA of the CDR3: TGTGCCAGCAGTTACACCGGGACAGGGGGCTCCTACGAGCAGTACTTC. It specifies CASSYTGTGGSYEQYF.

There are a few counts of this clone. V and J are TRBV5-1 and TRBJ1-5; 7 nucleotides match TRBD1. Germline CDR1 reads SGHRS; CDR2 reads YFSETQ. The CDR3 has 15 residues. With V trimmed by 0 bases and J by 4 bases, 4 bases remained unmatched. The CDR3 sequence is CASSLEGARNQPQHF. The CDR3 coding sequence is TGCGCCAGCAGCTTGGAGGGGGCACGTAATCAGCCCCAGCATTTT.

The chain joins TRBV11-1 to TRBJ2-7; 7 nucleotides agree with TRBD2. The CDR3 loop spans 15 amino acids. The V gene's germline CDR1 is SGHAT and CDR2 FQDESV (reference sequence). V gave up 0 bases and J gave up 4 bases; unmatched junction bases: 6. The CDR3 DNA reads TGTGCCAGCAGCTTAGCGCGCGGGGGAGCTTACGAGCAGTACTTC. Translated: CASSLARGGAYEQYF.

The chain recombines TRBV18 with TRBJ1-2; maybe TRBD1 (6 bases). Trimming removed 6 bases at V and 8 bases at J, with 19 bases between. The CDR3 has 14 amino acids. CDR1 and CDR2 (germline): KGHSH, LQKENI. This CDR3 reads CASSGIQTGRGYTF. CDR3 DNA sequence: TGTGCCAGCTCCGGTATTCAAACAGGGCGCGGCTACACCTTC.

The rearrangement uses TRBV20-1 and TRBJ2-3; TRBD1 aligns across 8 bases. CDR3 length: 11 residues. CDR1 and CDR2 (germline): DFQATT, SNEGSKA (reference sequence). J lost 6 bases, V lost 5 bases, and 1 base had no gene match. The CDR3 nucleotides are TGCAGTGCTGGGACAGGTGATACGCAGTATTTT. Amino acid sequence: CSAGTGDTQYF.

The V and J genes are TRBV5-6 and TRBJ1-2; D not resolved. This CDR3 region has 15 residues. Germline V CDR1 and CDR2: SGHDT, YYEEEE. The V and J ends lost 3 bases and 8 bases respectively, with 20 bases between them. CDR3: CASSSPGEGSWGYTF. Written as DNA, the CDR3 is TGTGCCAGCAGCTCTCCGGGAGAAGGCTCATGGGGCTACACCTTC.

This clone was picked up a small number of times. V gene TRBV11-1 combines with J gene TRBJ1-4; D perhaps matches TRBD1 (6 bases). The CDR3 has 15 residues. Germline CDR1 SGHAT, CDR2 FQDESV (reference sequence). Trimming removed 3 bases from V and 5 bases from J, with 13 bases in between. The CDR3 loop is CASSFRTARNEKLFF. DNA of the CDR3: TGTGCCAGCAGCTTCCGGACAGCGAGAAATGAAAAACTGTTTTTT.

The rearrangement uses TRBV4-2 and TRBJ1-4, with 8 bases matching TRBD1. Unmatched junction bases numbered 8, after V lost 2 bases and J lost 6 bases. CDR1 and CDR2 (germline): LGHNA, YNFKEQ. The CDR3 extends over 16 amino acids. The CDR3 bases are TGTGCCAGCAGCCAATACGACAGGGGAGGGGATGAAAAACTGTTTTTT. Translating gives CASSQYDRGGDEKLFF.

This clone appeared a few times. This sequence joins TRBV30 and TRBJ1-5; perhaps TRBD1 as D (6 bases). CDR1 GTSNPN and CDR2 SVGIG come from the germline V gene (reference sequence). Trimming stripped 3 bases from V and 5 bases from J, with 14 bases between. The length of the CDR3 is 14 residues. The CDR3 loop is CAWRGGAGDQPQHF. CDR3 DNA: TGTGCCTGGAGAGGGGGTGCGGGGGATCAGCCCCAGCATTTT. Complete variable domain (other parts from reference TRBV30 and TRBJ1-5): SQTIHQWPATLVQPVGSPLSLECTVEGTSNPNLYWYRQAAGRGLQLLFYSVGIGQISSEVPQNLSASRPQDRQFILSSKKLLLSDSGFYLCAWRGGAGDQPQHFGDGTRLSIL.